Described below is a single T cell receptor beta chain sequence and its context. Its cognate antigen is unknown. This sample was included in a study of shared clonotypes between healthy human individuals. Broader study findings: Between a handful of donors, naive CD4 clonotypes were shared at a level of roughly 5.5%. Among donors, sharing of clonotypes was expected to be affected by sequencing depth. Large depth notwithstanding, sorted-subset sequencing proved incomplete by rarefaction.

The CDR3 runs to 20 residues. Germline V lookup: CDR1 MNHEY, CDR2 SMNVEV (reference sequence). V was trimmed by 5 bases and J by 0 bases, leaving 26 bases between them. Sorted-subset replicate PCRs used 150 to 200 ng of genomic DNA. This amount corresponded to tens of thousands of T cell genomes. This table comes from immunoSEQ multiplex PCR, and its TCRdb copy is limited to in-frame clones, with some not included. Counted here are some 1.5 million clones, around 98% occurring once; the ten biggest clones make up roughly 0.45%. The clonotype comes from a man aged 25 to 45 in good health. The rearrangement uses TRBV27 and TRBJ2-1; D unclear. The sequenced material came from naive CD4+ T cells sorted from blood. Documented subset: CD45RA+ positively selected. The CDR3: CASSPRNPIPAPISYNEQFF. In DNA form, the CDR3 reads TGTGCCAGCAGTCCCCGGAACCCAATCCCGGCCCCGATCTCCTACAATGAGCAGTTCTTC.